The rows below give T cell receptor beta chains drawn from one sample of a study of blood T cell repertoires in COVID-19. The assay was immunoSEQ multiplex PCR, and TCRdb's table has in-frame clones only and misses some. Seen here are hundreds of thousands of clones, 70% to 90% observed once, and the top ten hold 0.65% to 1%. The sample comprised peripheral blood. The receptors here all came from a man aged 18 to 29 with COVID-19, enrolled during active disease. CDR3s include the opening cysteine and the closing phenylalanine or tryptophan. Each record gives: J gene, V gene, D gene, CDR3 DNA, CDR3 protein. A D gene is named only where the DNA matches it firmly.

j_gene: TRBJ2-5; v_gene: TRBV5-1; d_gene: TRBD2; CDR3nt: TGCGCCAGCCATACAACCTCCGGGACTAGCGGAGAGACCCAGTACTTC; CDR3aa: CASHTTSGTSGETQYF
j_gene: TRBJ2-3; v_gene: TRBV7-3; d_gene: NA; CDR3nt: TGTGCCAGCAGCTTAACAGAAGCAAATACGCAGTATTTT; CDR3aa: CASSLTEANTQYF
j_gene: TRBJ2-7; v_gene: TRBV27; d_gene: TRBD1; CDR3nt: TGTGCCAGCAGTTTAGACAGGGCGGCGTCCTACGAGCAGTACTTC; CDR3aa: CASSLDRAASYEQYF
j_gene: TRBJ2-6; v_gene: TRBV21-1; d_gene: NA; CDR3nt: TGTGCCAGCAGCAAAGCCTGGGACAGGGTACCGGGGGCCAACGTCCTGACTTTC; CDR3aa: CASSKAWDRVPGANVLTF
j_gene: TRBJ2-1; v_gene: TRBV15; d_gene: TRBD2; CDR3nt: TGTGCCACCAACCCAGACCGACTAGCGGGGATAGATGAGCAGTTCTTC; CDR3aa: CATNPDRLAGIDEQFF
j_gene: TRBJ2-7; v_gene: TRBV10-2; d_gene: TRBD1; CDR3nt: TGCGCCAGCACCCCACAGGGGTTCTACGAGCAGTACTTC; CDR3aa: CASTPQGFYEQYF
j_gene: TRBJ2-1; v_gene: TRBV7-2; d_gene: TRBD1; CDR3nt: TGTGCCAGCAGTAAAGACAGGGTAGTCAATGAGCAGTTCTTC; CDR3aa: CASSKDRVVNEQFF
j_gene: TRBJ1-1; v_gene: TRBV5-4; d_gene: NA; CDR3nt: TGTGCCAGCACCCGGGGGGAGAACACTGAAGCTTTCTTT; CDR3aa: CASTRGENTEAFF
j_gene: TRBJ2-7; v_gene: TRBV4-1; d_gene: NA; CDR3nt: TGCGCCAGCAGCCAAGGTCACGGTCCCTCCTACGAGCAGTACTTC; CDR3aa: CASSQGHGPSYEQYF
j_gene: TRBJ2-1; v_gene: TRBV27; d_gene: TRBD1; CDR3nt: TGTGCCAGCAGTTTTAGGACAGGGGGTTGGAATGAGCAGTTCTTC; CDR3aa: CASSFRTGGWNEQFF